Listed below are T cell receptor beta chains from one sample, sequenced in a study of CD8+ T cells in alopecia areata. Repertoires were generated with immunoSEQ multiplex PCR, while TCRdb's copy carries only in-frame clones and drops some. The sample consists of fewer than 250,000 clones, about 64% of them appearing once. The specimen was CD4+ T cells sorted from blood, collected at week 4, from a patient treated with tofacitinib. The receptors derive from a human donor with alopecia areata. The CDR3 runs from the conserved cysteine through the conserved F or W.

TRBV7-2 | CASSPRSGGGSSTDTQYF
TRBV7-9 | CASEDRESYEQYF
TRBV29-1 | CSVVGTGALNTEAFF
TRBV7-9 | CASSSYNRGNEQFF
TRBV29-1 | CSVELAGYGYTF
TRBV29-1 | CSVANRMQYF
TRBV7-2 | CASSLDRTGRSYTF
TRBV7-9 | CASSLGTLLSGGYTF
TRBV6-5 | CASSHTTVDRGRYTF
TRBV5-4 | CASTDFGADTQYF
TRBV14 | CASSQEPRGPKNIQYF
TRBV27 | CASSPMQGSTEAFF
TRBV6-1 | CASSGLIGNEQFF
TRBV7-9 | CASSFDRLANYGYTF
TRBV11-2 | CASSLEDWEGVTGELFF
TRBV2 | CASSSRRGRETQYF
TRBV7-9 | CASSLAGATDTQYF
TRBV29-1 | CSAASGGDNEQFF
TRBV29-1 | CSVQQGQNTEAFF
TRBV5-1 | CASSLEPRTEAFF
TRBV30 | CAWSVLTEQYF
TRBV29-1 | CSVAGTGELFF
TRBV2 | CASRGWMNTEAFF
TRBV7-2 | CASSRQAQWDEQFF
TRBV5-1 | CASSVGPANTEAFF